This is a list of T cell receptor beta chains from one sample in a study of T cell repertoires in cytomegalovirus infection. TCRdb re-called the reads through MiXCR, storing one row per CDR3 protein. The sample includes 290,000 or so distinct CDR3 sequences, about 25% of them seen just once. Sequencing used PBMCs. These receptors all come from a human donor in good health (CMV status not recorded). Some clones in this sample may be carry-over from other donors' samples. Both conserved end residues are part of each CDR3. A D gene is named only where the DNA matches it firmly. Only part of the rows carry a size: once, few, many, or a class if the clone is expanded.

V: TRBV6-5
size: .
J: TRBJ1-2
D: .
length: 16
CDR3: CASSYEGGGASYGYTF
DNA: TGTGCCAGCAGTTACGAGGGCGGGGGGGCATCCTATGGCTACACCTTC

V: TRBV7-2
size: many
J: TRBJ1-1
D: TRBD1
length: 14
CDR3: CASSSRQGWTEAFF
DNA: TGTGCCAGCAGCTCCAGACAGGGATGGACTGAAGCTTTCTTT

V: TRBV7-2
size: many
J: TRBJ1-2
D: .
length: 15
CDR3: CASSLATASNYGYTF
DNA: TGTGCCAGCAGCTTAGCCACAGCATCAAACTATGGCTACACCTTC

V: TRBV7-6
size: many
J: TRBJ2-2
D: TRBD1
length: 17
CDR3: CASSLEAVGGNTGELFF
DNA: TGTGCCAGCAGCTTAGAGGCAGTAGGGGGCAACACCGGGGAGCTGTTTTTT

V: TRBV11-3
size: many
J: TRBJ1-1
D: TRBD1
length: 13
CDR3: CASSWGQATEAFF
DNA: TGTGCCAGCAGCTGGGGACAGGCCACTGAAGCTTTCTTT

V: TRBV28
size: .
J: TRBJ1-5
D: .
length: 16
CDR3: CASSLRGTYSNQPQHF
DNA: TGTGCCAGCAGTTTAAGGGGGACTTATAGCAATCAGCCCCAGCATTTT

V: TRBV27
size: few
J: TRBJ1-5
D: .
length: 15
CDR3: CASSLGSGTSQPQHF
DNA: TGTGCCAGCAGTCTAGGATCCGGGACTAGTCAGCCCCAGCATTTT

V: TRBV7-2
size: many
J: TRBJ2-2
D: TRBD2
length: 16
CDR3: CASSLGGTSVTGELFF
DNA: TGTGCCAGCAGCTTAGGTGGGACTAGCGTCACCGGGGAGCTGTTTTTT

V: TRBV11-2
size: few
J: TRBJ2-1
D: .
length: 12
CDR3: CASSLRASEQFF
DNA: TGTGCCAGCAGCCTGCGGGCAAGTGAGCAGTTCTTC

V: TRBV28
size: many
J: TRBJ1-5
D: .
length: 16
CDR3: CASSPLRGSNNQPQHF
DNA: TGTGCCAGCAGTCCACTTCGGGGCAGTAACAATCAGCCCCAGCATTTT

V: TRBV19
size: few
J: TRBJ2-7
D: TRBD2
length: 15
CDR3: CASSVGLAEVYEQYF
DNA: TGTGCCAGTAGTGTGGGGCTAGCGGAAGTATACGAGCAGTACTTC

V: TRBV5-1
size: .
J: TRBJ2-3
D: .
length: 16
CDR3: CASSLQTRGRTDTQYF
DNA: TGCGCCAGCAGCTTGCAAACGCGGGGTCGGACAGATACGCAGTATTTT

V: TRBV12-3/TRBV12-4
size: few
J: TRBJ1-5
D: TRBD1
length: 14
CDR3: CASSGTGGIQPQHF
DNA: TGTGCCAGCTCCGGGACAGGGGGCATTCAGCCCCAGCATTTT

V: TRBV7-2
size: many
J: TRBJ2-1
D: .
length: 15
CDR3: CASSLAPSAQTGRFF
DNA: TGTGCCAGCAGCTTAGCGCCATCAGCCCAGACAGGACGGTTCTTC

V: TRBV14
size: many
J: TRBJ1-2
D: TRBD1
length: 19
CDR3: CASSPIGDRETRDGYGYTF
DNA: TGTGCCAGCAGCCCCATAGGAGACAGGGAAACTCGAGATGGTTATGGCTACACCTTC

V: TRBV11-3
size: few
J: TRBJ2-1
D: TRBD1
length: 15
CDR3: CASSPGQVSYNEQFF
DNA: TGTGCCAGCAGCCCCGGACAGGTCTCCTACAATGAGCAGTTCTTC

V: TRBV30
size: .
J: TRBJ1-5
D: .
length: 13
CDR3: CAWSVMEGQPQHF
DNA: TGTGCCTGGAGTGTAATGGAGGGTCAGCCCCAGCATTTT

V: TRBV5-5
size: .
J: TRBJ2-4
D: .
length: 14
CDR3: CASSLLLGTSKGYF
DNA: TGTGCCAGCAGCTTGCTATTAGGGACCTCAAAGGGGTACTTC

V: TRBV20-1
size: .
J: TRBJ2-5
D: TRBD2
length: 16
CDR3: CSARDTSGGTQETQYF
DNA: TGCAGTGCTAGAGATACAAGCGGGGGGACCCAAGAGACCCAGTACTTC

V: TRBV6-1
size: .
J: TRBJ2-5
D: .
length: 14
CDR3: CASSEASAWGTQYF
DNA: TGTGCCAGCAGTGAAGCTTCAGCCTGGGGGACCCAGTACTTC

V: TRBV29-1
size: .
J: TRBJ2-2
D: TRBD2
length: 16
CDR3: CSVEQTSGSVNGELFF
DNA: TGCAGCGTTGAACAGACTAGCGGGAGCGTTAACGGGGAGCTGTTTTTT

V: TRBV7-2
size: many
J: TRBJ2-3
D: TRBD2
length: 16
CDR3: CASSSGTSVSTDTQYF
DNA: TGTGCCAGCAGCTCTGGGACTAGCGTGAGCACAGATACGCAGTATTTT

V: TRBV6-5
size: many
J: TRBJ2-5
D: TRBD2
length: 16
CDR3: CASTGFGLAGGETQYF
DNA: TGTGCCAGCACCGGATTTGGACTAGCGGGGGGAGAGACCCAGTACTTC

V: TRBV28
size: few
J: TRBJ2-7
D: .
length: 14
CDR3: CASSFGRKTYEQYF
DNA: TGTGCCAGCAGTTTCGGGCGGAAGACCTACGAGCAGTACTTC

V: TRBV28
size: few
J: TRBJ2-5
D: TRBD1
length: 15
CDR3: CASSLSQGVIRTQYF
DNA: TGTGCCAGCAGTTTATCACAGGGGGTAATAAGGACCCAGTACTTC

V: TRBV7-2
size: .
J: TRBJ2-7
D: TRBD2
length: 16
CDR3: CASSLGPGGGAYEQYF
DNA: TGTGCCAGCAGCTTGGGGCCGGGGGGAGGAGCCTACGAGCAGTACTTC

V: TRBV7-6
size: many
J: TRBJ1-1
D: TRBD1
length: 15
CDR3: CASSLEDRGGAGAFF
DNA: TGTGCCAGCAGCTTAGAAGACAGGGGGGGAGCCGGTGCTTTCTTT

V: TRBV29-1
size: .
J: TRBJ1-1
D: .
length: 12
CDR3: CSAEEGKTEAFF
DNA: TGCAGCGCTGAAGAGGGGAAAACTGAAGCTTTCTTT